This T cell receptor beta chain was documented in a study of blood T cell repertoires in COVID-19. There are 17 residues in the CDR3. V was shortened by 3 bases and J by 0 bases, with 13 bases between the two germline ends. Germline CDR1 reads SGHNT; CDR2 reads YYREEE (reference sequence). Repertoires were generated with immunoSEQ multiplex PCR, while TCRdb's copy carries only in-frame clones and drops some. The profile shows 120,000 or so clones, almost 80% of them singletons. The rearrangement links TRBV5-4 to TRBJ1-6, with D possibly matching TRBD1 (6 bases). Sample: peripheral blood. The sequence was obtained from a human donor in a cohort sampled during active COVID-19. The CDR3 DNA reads TGTGCCAGCAGCTCCGGACAGTCGAGCTCCTATAATTCACCCCTCCACTTT. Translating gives CASSSGQSSSYNSPLHF.